Sequencing of this T cell receptor beta chain was carried out in a study of blood T cell repertoires in COVID-19. Across the whole study: Specimens from acute and convalescent COVID-19 originated in the United States, Italy and Spain. From T cells, B-cell-depleted T cells, or PBMCs came the material, which was cDNA or gDNA.

Germline loops: CDR1 MNHEY, CDR2 SVGAGI. The CDR3 has 15 amino acids. V was shortened by 2 bases and J by 3 bases, with 12 bases between the two germline ends. Using immunoSEQ multiplex PCR, the repertoire was profiled, and TCRdb retains in-frame clones only, with some absent. The data hold 190,000 or so clones, with around 80% observed a single time. The receptor comes from a man between 45 and 60 years old who had recovered from COVID-19. Material: peripheral blood. V is TRBV6-5 and J is TRBJ2-3; unclear D gene. The CDR3: CASSYQPAATDTQYF. As DNA, the CDR3 is TGTGCCAGCAGTTACCAACCCGCGGCGACAGATACGCAGTATTTT.